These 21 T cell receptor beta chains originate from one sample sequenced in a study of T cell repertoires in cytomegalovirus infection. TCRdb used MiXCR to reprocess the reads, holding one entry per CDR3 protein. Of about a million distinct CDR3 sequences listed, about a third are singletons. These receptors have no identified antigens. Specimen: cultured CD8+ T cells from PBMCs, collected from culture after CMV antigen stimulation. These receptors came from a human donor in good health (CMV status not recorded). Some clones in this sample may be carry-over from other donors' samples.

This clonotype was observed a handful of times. The CDR3 sequence: CASSLRQVFTEAFF. The CDR3 DNA sequence: TGTGCCAGCAGCTTAAGACAGGTGTTCACTGAAGCTTTCTTT. The rearrangement uses TRBV7-9 and TRBJ1-1; possible D gene TRBD1, 6 bases. This CDR3 contains 14 residues. CDR1 SEHNR and CDR2 FQNEAQ come from the germline V gene (reference sequence). V gave up 2 bases and J gave up 4 bases, with 11 bases separating them.

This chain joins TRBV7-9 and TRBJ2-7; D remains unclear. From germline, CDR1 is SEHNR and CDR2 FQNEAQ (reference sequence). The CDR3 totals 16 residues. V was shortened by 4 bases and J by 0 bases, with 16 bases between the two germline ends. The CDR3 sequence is CASSSPLAESSYEQYF. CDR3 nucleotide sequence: TGTGCCAGCAGCTCGCCCCTGGCCGAAAGCTCCTACGAGCAGTACTTC.

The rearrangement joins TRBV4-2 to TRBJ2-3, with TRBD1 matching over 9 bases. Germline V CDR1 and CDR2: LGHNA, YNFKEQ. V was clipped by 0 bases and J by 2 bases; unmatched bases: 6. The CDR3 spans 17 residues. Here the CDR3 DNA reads TGTGCCAGCAGCCAAGAGCTAAGGGACAGGGCCACAGATACGCAGTATTTT. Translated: CASSQELRDRATDTQYF.

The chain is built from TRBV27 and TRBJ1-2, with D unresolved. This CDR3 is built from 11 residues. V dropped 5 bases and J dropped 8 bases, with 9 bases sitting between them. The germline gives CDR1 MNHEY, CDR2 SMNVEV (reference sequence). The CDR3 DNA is TGTGCCAGCAGTGGCGGGCAGGGCTACACCTTC. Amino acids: CASSGGQGYTF.

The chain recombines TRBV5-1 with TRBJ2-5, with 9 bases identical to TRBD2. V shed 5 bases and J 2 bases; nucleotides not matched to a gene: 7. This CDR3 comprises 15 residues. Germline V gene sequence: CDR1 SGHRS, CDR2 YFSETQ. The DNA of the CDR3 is TGCGCCAGCAGGGGGAGCGGGGGGACACAAGAGACCCAGTACTTC. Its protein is CASRGSGGTQETQYF.

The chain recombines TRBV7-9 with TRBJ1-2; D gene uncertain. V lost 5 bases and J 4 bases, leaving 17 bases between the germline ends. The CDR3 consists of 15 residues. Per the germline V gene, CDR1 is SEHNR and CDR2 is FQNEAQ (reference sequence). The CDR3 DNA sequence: TGTGCCAGCAGCGCACCCGGCGGCAGTTCCTATGGCTACACCTTC. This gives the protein CASSAPGGSSYGYTF.

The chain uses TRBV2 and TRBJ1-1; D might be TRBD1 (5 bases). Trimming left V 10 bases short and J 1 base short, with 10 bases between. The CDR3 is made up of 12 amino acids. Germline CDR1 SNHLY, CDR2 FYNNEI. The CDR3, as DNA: TGTGCCAACTGGGACGGGAACACTGAAGCTTTCTTT. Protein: CANWDGNTEAFF.

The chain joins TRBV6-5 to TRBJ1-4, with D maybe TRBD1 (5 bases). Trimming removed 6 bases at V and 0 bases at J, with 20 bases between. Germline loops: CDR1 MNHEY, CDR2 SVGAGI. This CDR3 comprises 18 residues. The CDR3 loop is CASRSPGRHLATNEKLFF. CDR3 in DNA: TGTGCCAGCAGATCCCCGGGACGGCATCTTGCAACTAATGAAAAACTGTTTTTT.

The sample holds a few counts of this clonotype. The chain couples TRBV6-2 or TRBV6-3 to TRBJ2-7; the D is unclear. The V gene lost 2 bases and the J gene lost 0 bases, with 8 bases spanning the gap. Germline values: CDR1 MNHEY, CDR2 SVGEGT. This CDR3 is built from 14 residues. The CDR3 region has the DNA TGTGCCAGCAGTTACGCGGCCGGCTCCTACGAGCAGTACGTC. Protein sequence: CASSYAAGSYEQYV.

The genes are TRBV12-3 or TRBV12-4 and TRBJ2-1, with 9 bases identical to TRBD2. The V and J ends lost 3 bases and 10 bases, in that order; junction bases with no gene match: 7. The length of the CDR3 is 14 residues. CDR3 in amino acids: CASSFRLAGWEQFF. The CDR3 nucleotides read TGTGCCAGCAGTTTTCGCCTAGCGGGGTGGGAGCAGTTCTTC.

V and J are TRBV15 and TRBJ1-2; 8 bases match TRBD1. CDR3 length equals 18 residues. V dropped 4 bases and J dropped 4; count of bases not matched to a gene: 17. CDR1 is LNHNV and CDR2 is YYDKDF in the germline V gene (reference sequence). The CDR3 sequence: CATSTRGTGDGLGYGYTF. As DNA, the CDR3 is TGTGCCACCAGCACAAGAGGGACAGGCGACGGACTCGGCTATGGCTACACCTTC.

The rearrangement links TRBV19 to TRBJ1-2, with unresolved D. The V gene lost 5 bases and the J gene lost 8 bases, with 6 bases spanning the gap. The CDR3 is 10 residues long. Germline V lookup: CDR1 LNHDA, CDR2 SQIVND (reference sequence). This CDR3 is CASSSRGYTF. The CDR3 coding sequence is TGTGCCAGTAGTTCCAGAGGCTACACCTTC.

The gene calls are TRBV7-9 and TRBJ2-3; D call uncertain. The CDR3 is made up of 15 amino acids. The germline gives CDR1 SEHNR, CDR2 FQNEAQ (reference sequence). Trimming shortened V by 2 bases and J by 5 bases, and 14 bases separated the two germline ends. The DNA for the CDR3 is TGTGCCAGCAGCTTACCTTTGGCTAATTTAGATACGCAGTATTTT. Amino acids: CASSLPLANLDTQYF.

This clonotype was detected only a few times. Here the CDR3 reads CASSTGLAGQYQETQYF. The CDR3 bases are TGTGCCAGCAGCACGGGACTAGCGGGCCAGTACCAAGAGACCCAGTACTTC. The chain carries TRBV11-3 and TRBJ2-5; 12 bases fit TRBD2. Germline assignment: CDR1 SGHNT and CDR2 YENEEA. The CDR3 is 17 residues long. J gave up 0 bases and V 5 bases, and 7 bases lay outside the gene matches.

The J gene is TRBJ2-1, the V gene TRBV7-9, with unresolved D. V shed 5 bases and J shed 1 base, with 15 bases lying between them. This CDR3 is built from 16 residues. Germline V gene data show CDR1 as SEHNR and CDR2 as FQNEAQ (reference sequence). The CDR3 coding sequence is TGTGCCAGCAGCCCAAGCCAGTTGGGGTCCTACAATGAGCAGTTCTTC. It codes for CASSPSQLGSYNEQFF.

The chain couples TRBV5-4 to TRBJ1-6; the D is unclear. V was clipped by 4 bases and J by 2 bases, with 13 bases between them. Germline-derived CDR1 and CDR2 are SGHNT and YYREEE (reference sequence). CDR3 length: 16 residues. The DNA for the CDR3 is TGTGCCAGCAGCCGACCCGAGGGTCCCTATAATTCACCCCTCCACTTT. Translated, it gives CASSRPEGPYNSPLHF.

CDR3 sequence reads: CASTTKDSSNYGYTF. For the CDR3, the DNA is TGTGCCAGCACCACTAAGGACAGCTCTAACTATGGCTACACCTTC. The rearrangement joins TRBV7-9 to TRBJ1-2, with D perhaps matching TRBD1 (6 bases). The CDR3 is 15 residues long. The ends were cut back, 7 bases at V and 0 bases at J, with 15 bases in the middle. Per the germline V gene, CDR1 is SEHNR and CDR2 is FQNEAQ (reference sequence). Using reference TRBV7-9 and TRBJ1-2 for the parts outside the CDR3, the full variable domain is DTGVSQNPRHKITKRGQNVTFRCDPISEHNRLYWYRQTLGQGPEFLTYFQNEAQLEKSRLLSDRFSAERPKGSFSTLEIQRTEQGDSAMYLCASTTKDSSNYGYTFGSGTRLTVV.

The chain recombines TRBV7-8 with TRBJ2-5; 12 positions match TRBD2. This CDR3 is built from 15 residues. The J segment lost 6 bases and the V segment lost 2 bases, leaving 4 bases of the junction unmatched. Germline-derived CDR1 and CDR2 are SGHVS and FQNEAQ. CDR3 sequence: CASSLRLAGGQTQYF. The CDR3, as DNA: TGTGCCAGCAGCTTAAGGCTAGCGGGGGGGCAGACCCAGTACTTC.

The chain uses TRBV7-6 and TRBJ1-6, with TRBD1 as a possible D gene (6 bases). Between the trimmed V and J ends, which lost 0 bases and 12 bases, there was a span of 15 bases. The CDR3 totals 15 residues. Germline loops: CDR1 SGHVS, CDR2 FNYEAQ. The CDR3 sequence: CASSLAHQGRGPLHF. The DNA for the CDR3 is TGTGCCAGCAGCTTAGCGCACCAGGGGAGAGGACCCCTCCACTTT.

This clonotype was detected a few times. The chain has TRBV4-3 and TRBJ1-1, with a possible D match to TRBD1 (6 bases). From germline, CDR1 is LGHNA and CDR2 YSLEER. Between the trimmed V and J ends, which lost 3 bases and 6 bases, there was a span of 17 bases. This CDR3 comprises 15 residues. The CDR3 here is CASSQMTGLKSEAFF. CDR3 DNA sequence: TGCGCCAGCAGCCAGATGACAGGCCTGAAATCTGAAGCTTTCTTT.

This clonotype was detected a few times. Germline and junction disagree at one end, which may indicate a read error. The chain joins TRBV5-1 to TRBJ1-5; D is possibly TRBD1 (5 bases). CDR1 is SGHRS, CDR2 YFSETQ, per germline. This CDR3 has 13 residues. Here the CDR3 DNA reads TGCGCCTGCAGGGTATTTAGCAATCAGCCCCAGCATTTT. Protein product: CACRVFSNQPQHF.